The rows below give T cell receptor beta chains drawn from one sample of a study of T cells in Graves' hyperthyroidism and ophthalmopathy. TCRdb passed the multiplex PCR reads through MiXCR, listing each CDR3 protein once. Among 500,000 to 650,000 distinct CDR3 sequences listed, about 20% were seen once. The specimen was blood. All receptors derive from a man aged 40-55 years with Graves' ophthalmopathy. The CDR3 runs from the conserved cysteine through the conserved F or W. The order of the fields is V gene, J gene, CDR3 protein.

TRBV6-2/TRBV6-3	TRBJ1-2	CASSYVSRLYGYTF
TRBV28	TRBJ1-2	CASSPPGQTYGYTF
TRBV20-1	TRBJ2-7	CSASRGTVEQYF
TRBV6-1	TRBJ1-1	CASVGWQNGEAFF
TRBV29-1	TRBJ1-1	CSVGWGGTEAFF
TRBV29-1	TRBJ2-1	CSVEGSTGGVSYEQFF
TRBV12-3/TRBV12-4	TRBJ1-2	CASSLAGQGKGRDGYGYTF
TRBV12-3/TRBV12-4	TRBJ1-1	CASSFPDGMNTEAFF
TRBV10-3	TRBJ2-1	CAISDPPGGHEQFF
TRBV12-3/TRBV12-4	TRBJ2-3	CASSLQGLAGTTDTQYF
TRBV27	TRBJ2-3	CASSALAGGIDTQYF
TRBV7-2	TRBJ1-4	CASSLRGEKLFF
TRBV19	TRBJ1-1	CASSNRGWAGTEAFF
TRBV19	TRBJ2-3	CASSTGLTLSTDTQYF
TRBV11-2	TRBJ2-5	CASSIQRTGGWAETQYF
TRBV2	TRBJ2-7	CASSGLFPSGEQYF
TRBV10-3	TRBJ2-7	CAISESGIGAYEQYF
TRBV5-8	TRBJ1-6	CASRREQGHDSPLHF
TRBV7-9	TRBJ1-1	CASSSPRGGEAFF
TRBV7-2	TRBJ1-3	CASSLAKRQVGMNTIYF